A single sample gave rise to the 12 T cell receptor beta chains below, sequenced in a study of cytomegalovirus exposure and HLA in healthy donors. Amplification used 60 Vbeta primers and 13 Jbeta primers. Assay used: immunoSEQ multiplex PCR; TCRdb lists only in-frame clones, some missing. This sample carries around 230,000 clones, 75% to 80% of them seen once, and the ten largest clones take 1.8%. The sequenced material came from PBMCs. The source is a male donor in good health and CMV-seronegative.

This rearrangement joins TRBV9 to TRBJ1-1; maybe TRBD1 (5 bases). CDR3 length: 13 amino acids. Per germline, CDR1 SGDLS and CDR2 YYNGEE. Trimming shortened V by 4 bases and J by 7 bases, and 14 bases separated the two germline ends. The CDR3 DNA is TGTGCCAGCAGCCCCCGGGGGAGGAGTGAAGCTTTCTTT. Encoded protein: CASSPRGRSEAFF.

CDR3 region: CASREGYEQYF. The DNA for the CDR3 is TGTGCCAGCAGAGAGGGCTACGAGCAGTACTTC. The chain carries TRBV27 and TRBJ2-7, with D tentatively TRBD2 (5 bases). Germline-derived CDR1 and CDR2 are MNHEY and SMNVEV (reference sequence). V was cut by 6 bases and J by 3 bases, with 6 bases left in between. This CDR3 comprises 11 residues.

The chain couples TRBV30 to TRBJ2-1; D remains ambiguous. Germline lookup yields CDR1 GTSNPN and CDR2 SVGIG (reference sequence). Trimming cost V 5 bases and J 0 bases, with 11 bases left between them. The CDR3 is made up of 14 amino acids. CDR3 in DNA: TGTGCCTGGGGGTCACAGAGCTCCTACAATGAGCAGTTCTTC. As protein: CAWGSQSSYNEQFF.

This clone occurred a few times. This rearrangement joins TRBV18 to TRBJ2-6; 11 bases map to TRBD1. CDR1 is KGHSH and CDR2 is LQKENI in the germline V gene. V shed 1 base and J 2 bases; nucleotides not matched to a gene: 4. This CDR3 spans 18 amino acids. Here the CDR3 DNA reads TGTGCCAGCTCACCACGAGGACAGGGGGCAGCTGGGGCCAACGTCCTGACTTTC. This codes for CASSPRGQGAAGANVLTF. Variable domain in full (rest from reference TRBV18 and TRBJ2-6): NAGVMQNPRHLVRRRGQEARLRCSPMKGHSHVYWYRQLPEEGLKFMVYLQKENIIDESGMPKERFSAEFPKEGPSILRIQQVVRGDSAAYFCASSPRGQGAAGANVLTFGAGSRLTVL.

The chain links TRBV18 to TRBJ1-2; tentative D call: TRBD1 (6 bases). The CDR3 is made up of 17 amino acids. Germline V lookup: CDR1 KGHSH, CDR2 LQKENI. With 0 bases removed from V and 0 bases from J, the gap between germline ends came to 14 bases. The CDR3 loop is CASSPPNARTANYGYTF. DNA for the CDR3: TGTGCCAGCTCACCACCGAACGCGCGGACAGCTAACTATGGCTACACCTTC.

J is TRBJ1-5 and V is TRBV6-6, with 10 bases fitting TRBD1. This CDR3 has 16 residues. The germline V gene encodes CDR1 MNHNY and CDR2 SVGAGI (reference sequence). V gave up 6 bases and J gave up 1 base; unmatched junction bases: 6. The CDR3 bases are TGTGCCAGCAGCCCACGGGACAGGGGAAGCAATCAGCCCCAGCATTTT. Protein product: CASSPRDRGSNQPQHF.

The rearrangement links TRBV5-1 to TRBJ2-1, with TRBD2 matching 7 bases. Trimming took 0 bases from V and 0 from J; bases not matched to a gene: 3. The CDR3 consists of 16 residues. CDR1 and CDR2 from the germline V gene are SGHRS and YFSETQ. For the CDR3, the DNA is TGCGCCAGCAGCTTGGGTGTAGCGGGCTCCTACAATGAGCAGTTCTTC. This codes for CASSLGVAGSYNEQFF.

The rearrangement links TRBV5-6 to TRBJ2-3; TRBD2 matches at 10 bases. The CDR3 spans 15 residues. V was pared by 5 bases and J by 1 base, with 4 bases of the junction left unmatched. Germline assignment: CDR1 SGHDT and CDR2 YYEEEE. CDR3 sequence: CASRDGTSGTDTQYF. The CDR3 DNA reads TGTGCCAGCAGGGACGGGACTAGCGGCACAGATACGCAGTATTTT.

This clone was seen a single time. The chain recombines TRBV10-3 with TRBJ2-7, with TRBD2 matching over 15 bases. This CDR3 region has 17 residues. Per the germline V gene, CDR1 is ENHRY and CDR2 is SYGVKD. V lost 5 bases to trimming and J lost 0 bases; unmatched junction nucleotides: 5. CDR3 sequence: CAISPGTSGGNSYEQYF. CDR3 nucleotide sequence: TGTGCCATCAGTCCCGGGACTAGCGGGGGGAACTCCTACGAGCAGTACTTC.

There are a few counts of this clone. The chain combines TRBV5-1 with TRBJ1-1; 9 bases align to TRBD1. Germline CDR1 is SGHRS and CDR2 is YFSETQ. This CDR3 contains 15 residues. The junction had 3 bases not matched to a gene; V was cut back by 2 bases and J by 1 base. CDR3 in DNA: TGCGCCAGCAGCTTAACAGGGGGCGAGAACACTGAAGCTTTCTTT. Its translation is CASSLTGGENTEAFF. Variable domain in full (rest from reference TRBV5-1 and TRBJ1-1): KAGVTQTPRYLIKTRGQQVTLSCSPISGHRSVSWYQQTPGQGLQFLFEYFSETQRNKGNFPGRFSGRQFSNSRSEMNVSTLELGDSALYLCASSLTGGENTEAFFGQGTRLTVV.

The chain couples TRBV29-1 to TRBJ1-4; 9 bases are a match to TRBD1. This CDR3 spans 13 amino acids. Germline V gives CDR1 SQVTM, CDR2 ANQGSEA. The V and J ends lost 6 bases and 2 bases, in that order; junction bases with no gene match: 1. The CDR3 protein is CSVDRGTNEKLFF. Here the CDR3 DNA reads TGCAGCGTGGACAGGGGTACTAATGAAAAACTGTTTTTT.

Written as DNA, the CDR3 is TGTGCCAGCAGTTACTACCGCGGTGGGGGGACCTACGAGCAGTACTTC. As protein: CASSYYRGGGTYEQYF. The gene calls are TRBV6-5 and TRBJ2-7, with D maybe TRBD2 (6 bases). Trimming removed 1 base from V and 2 bases from J, with 15 bases in between. The CDR3 loop spans 16 amino acids. Germline V CDR1 and CDR2: MNHEY, SVGAGI.